This TCR beta chain was recovered during a study of T cell responses to AZD1222 COVID-19 vaccine. Turning to the study itself: Both about-4-week and about-12-week second-dose recipients were combined.

Method: immunoSEQ multiplex PCR; TCRdb's copy keeps in-frame clones and lacks some. The sample has roughly 70,000 clones; around 84% are singletons. Study results and caveats: Reportedly, nearly half of unique spike TCRs recognized epitopes outside B.1.351/B.1.1.7 mutations.

Of note for this clone: Antigen specificity is unknown.

Germline CDR1 and CDR2: MNHEY and SVGAGI. Deletions cut 6 bases from V and 2 bases from J, with 14 bases between. The length of the CDR3 is 15 residues. This specimen was peripheral blood, taken on day 0 of AZD1222 vaccination. This rearrangement joins TRBV6-5 to TRBJ1-3; TRBD1 is a possible D gene (6 bases). The clonotype comes from an adult in good health. CDR3 amino acids: CASSQGAGAGNTIYF. In nucleotides, the CDR3 is TGTGCCAGCAGCCAAGGCGCAGGGGCTGGAAACACCATATATTTT.